The 25 T cell receptor beta chains presented below share a single source sample, sequenced in a study of CD8+ T cells in alopecia areata. Treatment indicated: oral pan-JAK inhibitor, 5-10 mg twice daily. Sequencing templates came from extracted RNA that was reverse transcribed into cDNA. Measured with immunoSEQ multiplex PCR; TCRdb has only the in-frame clones, and not every one. The sample lists fewer than 200,000 clones, about 60% occurring once. Specimen: CD8+ T cells sorted from blood, collected at week 24, from a patient treated with tofacitinib. The receptor set was obtained from a human donor with alopecia areata.

The gene calls are TRBV7-9 and TRBJ1-6; 8 nucleotides line up with TRBD1. With V trimmed by 2 bases and J by 5 bases, 8 bases remained unmatched. This CDR3 is 17 amino acids long. In germline, CDR1 is SEHNR, CDR2 FQNEAQ (reference sequence). The CDR3 loop reads CASSLLGAGGNNSPLHF. The CDR3 DNA reads TGTGCCAGCAGCTTATTAGGGGCAGGGGGCAATAATTCACCCCTCCACTTT.

In its sample, this clone was seen once. The chain has TRBV6-5 and TRBJ1-5; tentatively, D is TRBD1 (6 bases). The length of the CDR3 is 13 residues. V gave up 6 bases and J gave up 6 bases, with 12 bases separating them. CDR1 is MNHEY, CDR2 SVGAGI, per germline. This chain's CDR3 is CASRKRGGQPQHF. In DNA, the CDR3 is TGTGCCAGCAGAAAGAGGGGGGGTCAGCCCCAGCATTTT.

In its sample, this clone was seen a few times. As DNA, the CDR3 is TGTGCCAGCAGGGGACAGGGACGCGAAAAACTGTTTTTT. This codes for CASRGQGREKLFF. The chain couples TRBV7-9 to TRBJ1-4; TRBD1 aligns across 9 bases. The junction had 4 bases not matched to a gene; V was cut back by 6 bases and J by 8 bases. CDR1 and CDR2 (germline): SEHNR, FQNEAQ (reference sequence). The CDR3 extends over 13 amino acids.

This clone was counted a few times. The chain recombines TRBV29-1 with TRBJ2-7, with D possibly being TRBD1 or TRBD2 (6 bases each). Trimming shortened V by 4 bases and J by 3 bases, and 13 bases separated the two germline ends. The CDR3 covers 13 residues. Germline CDR1 and CDR2: SQVTM and ANQGSEA. The DNA of the CDR3 is TGCAGCGTTGTATGGGGGGCATTCTACGAGCAGTACTTC. Amino acid sequence: CSVVWGAFYEQYF.

This clone was detected only a few times. The J gene is TRBJ2-2, the V gene TRBV5-1; TRBD2 agrees at 13 bases. V was clipped by 4 bases and J by 4 bases; unmatched bases: 7. Germline V CDR1 and CDR2: SGHRS, YFSETQ. This CDR3 has 17 residues. The CDR3 is CASSPQLAGGPTGELFF. The CDR3 region has the DNA TGCGCCAGCAGCCCCCAACTAGCGGGGGGGCCCACCGGGGAGCTGTTTTTT. Combining the CDR3 with reference TRBV5-1 and TRBJ2-2 gives the whole variable domain KAGVTQTPRYLIKTRGQQVTLSCSPISGHRSVSWYQQTPGQGLQFLFEYFSETQRNKGNFPGRFSGRQFSNSRSEMNVSTLELGDSALYLCASSPQLAGGPTGELFFGEGSRLTVL.

The chain is built from TRBV15 and TRBJ2-1, with D uncertain. Trimming left V 5 bases short and J 3 bases short, with 8 bases between. The CDR3 has 13 residues. CDR1 is LNHNV, CDR2 YYDKDF, per germline (reference sequence). The CDR3: CATSLGIYNEQFF. The DNA of the CDR3 is TGTGCCACCAGCTTGGGGATCTACAATGAGCAGTTCTTC.

The chain combines TRBV4-1 with TRBJ1-2; TRBD1 matches at 7 bases. Germline CDR1 MGHRA, CDR2 YSYEKL. This CDR3 spans 17 amino acids. Trimming at V came to 0 bases and at J to 8 bases, leaving 15 bases not matched to a gene. The CDR3 region is CASSQDHPSTGPGGYTF. CDR3 nucleotide sequence: TGCGCCAGCAGCCAAGACCACCCTTCGACAGGGCCTGGGGGCTACACCTTC.

This clone came up a few times. DNA of the CDR3: TGTGCCAGCAGCTACCCCGGGCAGTACGAGCAGTACTTC. This translates into CASSYPGQYEQYF. The V call is TRBV7-9, the J call TRBJ2-7; D gene unclear. With 4 bases removed from V and 4 bases from J, the gap between germline ends came to 11 bases. The CDR3 runs to 13 residues. Germline V gene lookup returns CDR1 SEHNR and CDR2 FQNEAQ (reference sequence).

As regards this clone: One end of the junction varies from germline; a read error may be responsible. CDR3 bases: TGTGCCTGGAGTCGGGGACAGGGGGATGACTTC. This encodes CAWSRGQGDDF. The chain carries TRBV30 and TRBJ1-2, with TRBD1 matching 11 bases. The CDR3 extends over 11 amino acids. Germline lookup yields CDR1 GTSNPN and CDR2 SVGIG (reference sequence).

The J gene is TRBJ2-3, the V gene TRBV9; the match to TRBD2 covers 7 bases. The CDR3 covers 16 residues. Germline V gives CDR1 SGDLS, CDR2 YYNGEE. The V segment lost 0 bases and the J segment 2 bases; nucleotides outside the gene matches: 6. CDR3 in amino acids: CASSVAGGTLTDTQYF. The CDR3 DNA is TGTGCCAGCAGCGTAGCGGGGGGAACCCTCACAGATACGCAGTATTTT.

The gene calls are TRBV6-6 and TRBJ2-5, with unresolved D. This CDR3 contains 13 residues. CDR1 and CDR2 from the germline V gene are MNHNY and SVGAGI (reference sequence). The V gene lost 2 bases and the J gene lost 5 bases, with 9 bases spanning the gap. The CDR3 is CASSYNSRETQYF. DNA of the CDR3: TGTGCCAGCAGTTACAATTCAAGGGAGACCCAGTACTTC.

V and J are TRBV4-1 and TRBJ1-5; D unclear. V gave up 4 bases and J gave up 5 bases, with 12 bases separating them. There are 14 residues in the CDR3. Germline V lookup: CDR1 MGHRA, CDR2 YSYEKL. The CDR3 DNA reads as TGCGCCAGCAGCCCCGAGAGGCCGCATCAGCCCCAGCATTTT. This sequence encodes CASSPERPHQPQHF.

This clone was found a few times. The CDR3 here is CASRDGYNEQFF. For the CDR3, the DNA is TGTGCCAGCAGAGACGGCTACAATGAGCAGTTCTTC. The V gene is TRBV6-5, the J gene TRBJ2-1; D uncertain. The V gene's germline CDR1 is MNHEY and CDR2 SVGAGI. V dropped 6 bases and J dropped 3 bases, with 6 bases sitting between them. CDR3 length equals 12 residues.

The V gene is TRBV18, the J gene TRBJ2-3; no firm D call. CDR3 length: 14 residues. Germline CDR1 reads KGHSH; CDR2 reads LQKENI. Trimming pared 3 bases from V and 3 bases from J, leaving 10 bases between. This CDR3 is CASSPSYRTDTQYF. CDR3 nucleotide sequence: TGTGCCAGCTCACCCTCCTACCGAACAGATACGCAGTATTTT.

V usage is TRBV6-5 and J usage is TRBJ2-1; tentative D call: TRBD1 (6 bases). Trimming pared 5 bases from V and 6 bases from J, leaving 11 bases between. Germline V gene lookup returns CDR1 MNHEY and CDR2 SVGAGI. This CDR3 has 13 residues. The CDR3 nucleotides are TGTGCCAGCAGTCTCGGACAGACCAATGAGCAGTTCTTC. This codes for CASSLGQTNEQFF.

A single count supports this clone. The chain is built from TRBV27 and TRBJ2-3; D ambiguous. With 0 bases removed from V and 0 bases from J, the gap between germline ends came to 10 bases. This CDR3 has 16 amino acids. Germline V gene sequence: CDR1 MNHEY, CDR2 SMNVEV (reference sequence). As DNA, the CDR3 is TGTGCCAGCAGTTTATCGATTAGCCTTAGCACAGATACGCAGTATTTT. It encodes CASSLSISLSTDTQYF.

The chain recombines TRBV2 with TRBJ1-6, with D uncertain. Germline values: CDR1 SNHLY, CDR2 FYNNEI. This CDR3 is 15 amino acids long. V dropped 6 bases and J dropped 9 bases, with 18 bases sitting between them. CDR3 in DNA: TGTGCCAGCAGCAGCCGAGCCGGTCGTTCTTCACCCCTCCACTTT. Translation: CASSSRAGRSSPLHF.

The chain has TRBV30 and TRBJ1-6, with 8 nucleotides matching TRBD1. This CDR3 contains 15 residues. V dropped 4 bases and J dropped 10; count of bases not matched to a gene: 12. Germline values: CDR1 GTSNPN, CDR2 SVGIG (reference sequence). For the CDR3, the DNA is TGTGCCTGGACCCCGACAGGGGTTAAAGGATCACCCCTCCACTTT. This translates into CAWTPTGVKGSPLHF.

The rearrangement uses TRBV2 and TRBJ2-7, with D hard to call. Germline V gene lookup returns CDR1 SNHLY and CDR2 FYNNEI. The CDR3 runs 12 residues. Deletions cut 5 bases from V and 0 bases from J, with 5 bases between. CDR3 DNA: TGTGCCAGCAGTAGGGTCTCCTACGAGCAGTACTTC. Residues: CASSRVSYEQYF.

This rearrangement joins TRBV5-1 to TRBJ1-1; D unresolved. The CDR3 covers 14 residues. The V gene lost 0 bases and the J gene lost 7 bases, with 13 bases spanning the gap. The germline CDR1 and CDR2 sequences are SGHRS and YFSETQ. The CDR3 is CASSLGVFADEAFF. CDR3 bases: TGCGCCAGCAGCTTGGGGGTGTTCGCGGATGAAGCTTTCTTT. The full variable domain, its missing parts supplied by reference TRBV5-1 and TRBJ1-1, is KAGVTQTPRYLIKTRGQQVTLSCSPISGHRSVSWYQQTPGQGLQFLFEYFSETQRNKGNFPGRFSGRQFSNSRSEMNVSTLELGDSALYLCASSLGVFADEAFFGQGTRLTVV.

The rearrangement uses TRBV15 and TRBJ2-6; TRBD2 might be the D (5 bases). CDR3 size: 15 residues. Germline values: CDR1 LNHNV, CDR2 YYDKDF (reference sequence). V lost 4 bases and J lost 0, with 7 bases in between. In DNA, the CDR3 is TGTGCCACCAGCAAACGGGGCTCTGGGGCCAACGTCCTGACTTTC. It yields the protein CATSKRGSGANVLTF.

The CDR3: CASSGVGGRYNEQFF. CDR3 bases: TGCGCCAGCAGCGGCGTCGGGGGGCGGTACAATGAGCAGTTCTTC. This rearrangement joins TRBV5-1 to TRBJ2-1; tentative D call: TRBD2 (7 bases). The CDR3 is 15 amino acids. CDR1 and CDR2 from the germline V gene are SGHRS and YFSETQ. The ends were cut back, 4 bases at V and 4 bases at J, with 15 bases in the middle.

The chain uses TRBV15 and TRBJ1-1; D gene uncertain. Trimming shortened V by 2 bases and J by 10 bases, and 11 bases separated the two germline ends. From germline, CDR1 is LNHNV and CDR2 YYDKDF (reference sequence). The length of the CDR3 is 12 residues. The CDR3: CATSRSGAGAFF. Written as DNA, the CDR3 is TGTGCCACCAGCAGATCTGGAGCTGGAGCTTTCTTT.

This chain links TRBV11-2 with TRBJ2-1; D may be TRBD2 (6 bases). V was clipped by 6 bases and J by 0 bases, with 12 bases between them. The CDR3 sequence is 15 residues long. CDR1 is SGHAT and CDR2 is FQNNGV in the germline V gene. The chain's CDR3 is CASSDSEGSYNEQFF. The CDR3 DNA is TGTGCCAGCAGTGACTCGGAGGGCTCCTACAATGAGCAGTTCTTC.

The chain joins TRBV12-5 to TRBJ2-1, with 8 bases identical to TRBD2. V was clipped by 8 bases and J by 8 bases; unmatched bases: 8. The CDR3 extends over 13 amino acids. CDR1 LGHNT and CDR2 FRNRAP come from the germline V gene. CDR3 region: CASSAGGVDEQFF. CDR3 DNA sequence: TGTGCTAGTTCTGCGGGGGGAGTCGATGAGCAGTTCTTC.